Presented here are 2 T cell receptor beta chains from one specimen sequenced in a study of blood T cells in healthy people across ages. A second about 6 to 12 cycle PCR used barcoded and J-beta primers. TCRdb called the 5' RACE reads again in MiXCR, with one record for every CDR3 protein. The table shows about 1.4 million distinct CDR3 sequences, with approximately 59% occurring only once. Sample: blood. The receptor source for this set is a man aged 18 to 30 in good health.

In DNA, the CDR3 is TGCAGTGCCCCCGGGGTTTCCAAAAACATTCAGTACTTC. The encoded protein is CSAPGVSKNIQYF. The chain has TRBV20-1 and TRBJ2-4, with D possibly TRBD2 on 5 matching bases. The CDR3 sequence is 13 residues long. CDR1 DFQATT and CDR2 SNEGSKA come from the germline V gene (reference sequence). The V gene lost 6 bases and the J gene lost 2 bases, with 11 bases spanning the gap.

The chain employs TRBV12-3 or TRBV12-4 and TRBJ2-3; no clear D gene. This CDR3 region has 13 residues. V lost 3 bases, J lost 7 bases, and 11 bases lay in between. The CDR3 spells CASSFKRRYTQYF. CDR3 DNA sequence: TGTGCCAGCAGTTTCAAGCGCCGCTATACGCAGTATTTT.